This TCR beta chain appears in the sequencing data of a study of spatial heterogeneity in lung cancer. This clonotype was seen at least ten times. This sample's time point: sample taken at primary tumor resection. Without sorting, whole RNA was sequenced from tumor, nontumor lung or frozen PBMC. Per germline, CDR1 SGHTA and CDR2 FQGNSA. The CDR3 covers 16 residues. Trimming pared 5 bases from V and 4 bases from J, leaving 19 bases between. TCRdb fed the 5' RACE reads into MiXCR, producing one record per CDR3 protein. The table shows some 47,000 distinct CDR3 sequences, with more than 6.5% occurring only once.

The sequencing used PBMCs, collected at surgery. The chain uses TRBV7-2 and TRBJ2-3; D perhaps matches TRBD2 (5 bases). The clonotype was recovered from a female donor with early-stage non-small cell lung cancer. The CDR3: CASSLFRGMSPDTQYF. The CDR3 nucleotides read TGTGCCAGCAGCCTTTTCCGAGGGATGAGCCCAGATACGCAGTATTTT.